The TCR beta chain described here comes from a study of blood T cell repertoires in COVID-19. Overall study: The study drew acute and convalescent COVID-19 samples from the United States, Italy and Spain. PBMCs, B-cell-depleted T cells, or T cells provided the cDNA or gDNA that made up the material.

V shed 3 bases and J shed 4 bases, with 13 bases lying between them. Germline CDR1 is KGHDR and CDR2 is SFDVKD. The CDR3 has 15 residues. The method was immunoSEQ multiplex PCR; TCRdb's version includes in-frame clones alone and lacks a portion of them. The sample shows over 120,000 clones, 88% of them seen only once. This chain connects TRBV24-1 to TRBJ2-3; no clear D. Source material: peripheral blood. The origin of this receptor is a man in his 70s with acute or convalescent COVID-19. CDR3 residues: CATSDTVFGADTQYF. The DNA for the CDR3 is TGTGCCACCAGTGATACAGTTTTTGGTGCAGATACGCAGTATTTT.